This note documents a single TCR beta chain sequence. Its matching antigen is unknown. This CDR3 comprises 17 residues. Germline lookup yields CDR1 LGHNT and CDR2 FRNRAP. V lost 6 bases and J lost 4, with 24 bases in between. Here immunoSEQ multiplex PCR was the method, and the copy in TCRdb shows in-frame clones only, minus some. This sample has some 150,000 clones, with approximately 88% found just once. The data are from a study of T cell responses to AZD1222 COVID-19 vaccine. Study observations and caveats: Receipt of two AZD1222 doses was followed by a rise in Spike-specific TCR breadth and depth. Repertoires were sampled only after the peak T cell response.

Sequenced here: peripheral blood, sampled on day 0 of AZD1222 vaccination. The rearrangement links TRBV12-5 to TRBJ1-1; D is unclear. This TCR derives from an adult in good health. As DNA, the CDR3 is TGTGCTAGTGGCCAAAGGATGACGGCGGCGGGTAGCACTGAAGCTTTCTTT. It translates to CASGQRMTAAGSTEAFF.